The clone carrying this TCR beta chain was picked up a small number of times. Antigen specificity is unknown. Diagnosis was based on clinical symptoms, serum thyroxine, TRAb, thyroid ultrasound and orbital computed tomography. The CDR3 loop spans 15 amino acids. V lost 3 bases, J lost 4 bases, and 6 bases stayed unmatched. This entry belongs to a study of Graves' ophthalmopathy and Graves' hyperthyroidism. General study points: The model predicted ophthalmopathy progression with over 60% sensitivity and 72% to 85% specificity. A model of 13 signatures distinguished ophthalmopathy from stable hyperthyroidism at approximately 89% sensitivity and 65% to 84% specificity.

Transcripts of RNA were the source for amplifying TCR beta CDR3 regions. First-round RT-PCR used HTBI primers; second-round multiplex PCR followed. TCRdb passed the multiplex PCR reads through MiXCR, listing each CDR3 protein once. This sample yields about 740,000 distinct CDR3 sequences, of which roughly two fifths are seen a single time; 40% to 45% belongs to the top ten. The TCR comes from an adult man with Graves' ophthalmopathy. The chain recombines TRBV12-3 or TRBV12-4 with TRBJ1-5; 7 bases map to TRBD1. Source material: peripheral blood. CDR3 coding DNA: TGTGCCAGCAGTTTTAGCGGGACAGATAATCAGCCCCAGCATTTT. Translating gives CASSFSGTDNQPQHF.